Ten or more counts support the clone carrying this TCR beta chain. The target antigen is unknown. This specimen comes from a study of Graves' ophthalmopathy and Graves' hyperthyroidism. CDR3 regions of TCR beta were amplified from RNA transcripts. The library came from an HTBI-primed first-round RT-PCR and a second-round multiplex PCR. Each CDR3 protein gets one entry after TCRdb re-called the multiplex PCR reads with MiXCR. The sample shows 600,000 to 700,000 distinct CDR3 sequences, over 40% of them seen only once. Notes on the study in general: Cross-validated, the 13-signature model showed 87.88%/81.08% sensitivity/specificity, and 80%/75% in the test set.

There are 16 residues in the CDR3. Germline trimming cut 3 bases from V and 3 bases from J; bases unmatched to any gene: 6. If patients had other autoimmune diseases, uncontrolled infections, pregnancy or lactation, they were excluded. PBMCs came from 8.5 to 10 ml of fresh peripheral blood. The genes are TRBV12-3 or TRBV12-4 and TRBJ1-5; 9 bases agree with TRBD1. The origin of this receptor is an adult man with Graves' ophthalmopathy. Sequenced input: peripheral blood. The CDR3 region has the DNA TGTGCCAGCAGTTTCCAGACAGGGGGTCACAATCAGCCCCAGCATTTT. Translated, it gives CASSFQTGGHNQPQHF.